What follows are 21 T cell receptor beta chains derived from one specimen sequenced in a study of cytomegalovirus exposure and HLA in healthy donors. Use of 60 Vbeta and 13 Jbeta primers characterized the PCR. The repertoire was sequenced with immunoSEQ multiplex PCR; TCRdb's copy has only in-frame clones and lacks some. In the table there are roughly 130,000 clones, just over 70% of which are singletons. Sequencing was carried out using PBMCs. Receptors originate from a woman aged 55-69 years in good health and CMV-seropositive.

The V and J genes are TRBV5-1 and TRBJ2-2, with D unclear. The V end lost 0 bases, the J end lost 6 bases, and 6 bases lay between the germline ends. Germline-derived CDR1 and CDR2 are SGHRS and YFSETQ. The length of the CDR3 is 13 residues. Here the CDR3 DNA reads TGCGCCAGCAGCTTGGTTCACTCCGGGGAGCTGTTTTTT. Protein sequence: CASSLVHSGELFF.

The rearrangement uses TRBV6-5 and TRBJ2-7; D perhaps matches TRBD1 (5 bases). Germline lookup yields CDR1 MNHEY and CDR2 SVGAGI. The germline V and J ends were trimmed by 0 bases and 4 bases, with 13 bases remaining between them. This CDR3 has 15 residues. The CDR3 bases are TGTGCCAGCAGTTACTCCGGCAGGGTGAAGTACGAGCAGTACTTC. It encodes CASSYSGRVKYEQYF.

The rearrangement links TRBV2 to TRBJ2-3, with TRBD2 matching over 10 bases. CDR1 and CDR2 (germline): SNHLY, FYNNEI. CDR3 length equals 16 residues. Trimming removed 8 bases from V and 3 bases from J; junction bases left unmatched: 11. The CDR3 is CASWTRTSGETDTQYF. The CDR3 nucleotides are TGTGCCAGCTGGACCCGGACTAGCGGTGAAACAGATACGCAGTATTTT.

The chain is built from TRBV5-1 and TRBJ1-4; 8 bases align to TRBD1. CDR3 length: 15 amino acids. V gave up 3 bases and J gave up 5 bases; unmatched junction bases: 6. From germline, CDR1 is SGHRS and CDR2 YFSETQ. CDR3 in amino acids: CASSSQGAGNEKLFF. The DNA for the CDR3 is TGCGCCAGCAGCTCCCAGGGGGCCGGGAATGAAAAACTGTTTTTT.

The CDR3 is CASSLYGGGLDTQYF. In nucleotides, the CDR3 is TGTGCCAGCAGCTTGTATGGGGGGGGCCTAGATACGCAGTATTTT. The V and J genes are TRBV5-4 and TRBJ2-3; D might be TRBD2 (7 bases). V was pared by 1 base and J by 5 bases, with 14 bases between. CDR1 and CDR2 from the germline V gene are SGHNT and YYREEE (reference sequence). The CDR3 contains 15 residues.

V usage is TRBV6-5 and J usage is TRBJ1-1, with 7 bases aligning to TRBD1. The CDR3 runs to 15 residues. Germline V CDR1 and CDR2: MNHEY, SVGAGI. V lost 1 base and J lost 5; bases outside the gene matches: 7. CDR3 residues: CASSYLTGMGTEAFF. The CDR3 DNA is TGTGCCAGCAGTTACTTGACAGGGATGGGGACTGAAGCTTTCTTT.

The chain employs TRBV6-1 and TRBJ2-2; D is possibly TRBD1 (5 bases). Trimming left V 3 bases short and J 6 bases short, with 11 bases between. The CDR3 loop spans 14 amino acids. The germline V gene encodes CDR1 MNHNS and CDR2 SASEGT. The CDR3 loop reads CASSDLGAPGELFF. The CDR3 DNA is TGTGCCAGCAGTGACCTAGGGGCACCCGGGGAGCTGTTTTTT.

The J gene is TRBJ2-5, the V gene TRBV14; TRBD2 agrees at 7 bases. Trimming took 6 bases from V and 4 from J; bases not matched to a gene: 8. Germline V gene sequence: CDR1 SGHDN, CDR2 FVKESK. The CDR3 contains 14 residues. CDR3 in amino acids: CASRRGGGGETQYF. The CDR3 DNA reads as TGTGCCAGCAGACGCGGGGGAGGAGGAGAGACCCAGTACTTC.

This clone occurred a few times. This rearrangement joins TRBV28 to TRBJ1-2; 8 bases match TRBD1. Germline assignment: CDR1 MDHEN and CDR2 SYDVKM. This CDR3 comprises 12 residues. The CDR3 DNA reads TGTGCAGGGCAGGGGGCACACCATGGCTACACCTTC. This sequence encodes CAGQGAHHGYTF.

V gene TRBV7-9 combines with J gene TRBJ2-7; 9 nucleotides line up with TRBD1. V gave up 0 bases and J gave up 5 bases; unmatched junction bases: 5. Germline V gives CDR1 SEHNR, CDR2 FQNEAQ (reference sequence). The CDR3 covers 15 residues. The CDR3 DNA is TGTGCCAGCAGCTTAGCGAGGGGACAGGGCCACGAGCAGTACTTC. Translating gives CASSLARGQGHEQYF.

The chain is built from TRBV6-1 and TRBJ1-3, with D possibly TRBD1 on 6 matching bases. V dropped 2 bases and J dropped 1 base, with 15 bases sitting between them. Germline V gene sequence: CDR1 MNHNS, CDR2 SASEGT. The CDR3 totals 17 residues. The CDR3 reads CASSELVRTVSGNTIYF. CDR3 in DNA: TGTGCCAGCAGTGAATTGGTGCGGACAGTATCTGGAAACACCATATATTTT.

This chain connects TRBV9 to TRBJ1-1; weak D call: TRBD1 (5 bases). The V and J ends lost 0 bases and 1 base respectively, with 10 bases between them. The V gene's germline CDR1 is SGDLS and CDR2 YYNGEE. This CDR3 has 15 amino acids. The CDR3: CASSVDGGGNTEAFF. CDR3 bases: TGTGCCAGCAGCGTAGACGGGGGAGGGAACACTGAAGCTTTCTTT.

The chain combines TRBV5-1 with TRBJ2-7; 9 bases match TRBD1. J lost 3 bases, V lost 4 bases, and 5 bases had no gene match. This CDR3 contains 14 residues. Germline-derived CDR1 and CDR2 are SGHRS and YFSETQ. The CDR3 here is CASSVPGQGYEQYF. CDR3 sequence (DNA): TGCGCCAGCAGCGTACCGGGACAGGGCTACGAGCAGTACTTC.

V gene TRBV7-9 combines with J gene TRBJ2-7; maybe TRBD1 (5 bases). The germline V gene has CDR1 SEHNR and CDR2 FQNEAQ (reference sequence). Trimming removed 5 bases from V and 3 bases from J, with 17 bases in between. The CDR3 extends over 15 amino acids. The CDR3 region has the DNA TGTGCCAGCAGCCCAACCCGGACACTTGACTACGAGCAGTACTTC. Translated, it gives CASSPTRTLDYEQYF.

This clone was counted a few times. This chain connects TRBV20-1 to TRBJ1-2; D is unresolved. CDR1 is DFQATT, CDR2 SNEGSKA, per germline (reference sequence). The V end lost 5 bases, the J end lost 7 bases, and 5 bases lay between the germline ends. The length of the CDR3 is 9 residues. CDR3 residues: CSAPGGYTF. CDR3 in DNA: TGCAGTGCTCCCGGTGGCTACACCTTC.

The rearrangement links TRBV5-4 to TRBJ2-7; 8 bases agree with TRBD2. V was clipped by 4 bases and J by 0 bases; unmatched bases: 3. Germline CDR1 is SGHNT and CDR2 is YYREEE (reference sequence). CDR3 length equals 14 residues. CDR3 residues: CASSPRGASYEQYF. CDR3 nucleotide sequence: TGTGCCAGCAGCCCGCGGGGGGCCTCCTACGAGCAGTACTTC.

This rearrangement joins TRBV18 to TRBJ1-2, with unresolved D. Germline V gene sequence: CDR1 KGHSH, CDR2 LQKENI. Between the trimmed V and J ends, which lost 3 bases and 3 bases, there was a span of 11 bases. The CDR3 runs to 14 residues. The CDR3 DNA reads as TGTGCCAGCTCACCGTCGACAAGCTACTATGGCTACACCTTC. Amino acids: CASSPSTSYYGYTF.

This clone was picked up one time. This chain joins TRBV7-3 and TRBJ1-1, with D possibly matching TRBD1 (6 bases). This CDR3 contains 13 residues. CDR1 is SGHTA, CDR2 FQGTGA, per germline. The ends were cut back, 2 bases at V and 8 bases at J, with 12 bases in the middle. The CDR3 here is CASSLSGGAEAFF. DNA of the CDR3: TGTGCCAGCAGCTTATCGGGGGGGGCCGAAGCTTTCTTT.

V is TRBV10-3 and J is TRBJ1-2; 10 nucleotides align to TRBD1. CDR1 and CDR2 from the germline V gene are ENHRY and SYGVKD. The CDR3 spans 15 residues. The V gene end was trimmed by 4 bases and the J gene end by 7 bases; junction bases not matched to a gene: 9. CDR3 region: CAISGTGTGDAGYTF. The CDR3 nucleotides are TGTGCCATCAGTGGGACCGGGACAGGGGACGCTGGCTACACCTTC.

To note about this clone: A read error may account for a junction end that differs from germline. The rearrangement uses TRBV7-7 and TRBJ2-1; TRBD2 agrees at 13 bases. The CDR3 has 15 residues. Germline V gene lookup returns CDR1 SSHAT and CDR2 FNYEAQ (reference sequence). CDR3 sequence reads: CASSPGLAGAREQFF. In DNA, the CDR3 is TGTGCTAGCAGCCCCGGACTAGCGGGGGCTCGAGAGCAGTTCTTC.

The CDR3 DNA is TGTGCCACCAGCGAGTTATGGACAGGGGCTTCTGCAACTAATGAAAAACTGTTTTTT. It yields the protein CATSELWTGASATNEKLFF. The chain combines TRBV15 with TRBJ1-4; TRBD1 aligns across 9 bases. The CDR3 loop spans 19 amino acids. From germline, CDR1 is LNHNV and CDR2 YYDKDF (reference sequence). V lost 5 bases and J lost 0; bases outside the gene matches: 13.